The 26 T cell receptor beta chains listed next were all sequenced from one sample in a study of CD8+CD57+ T cells in acquired aplastic anemia. Profiling that covered TCR beta VDJ and CDR3 relied on genomic DNA as its template. Each CDR3 protein gets one entry after TCRdb re-called the reads with MiXCR. The sample lists roughly 300,000 distinct CDR3 sequences, approximately 55% occurring once. The sample was sorted CD4+, CD8+, or CD8+CD57+ T cells (not recorded which) from PBMCs. The receptors derive from a human donor with severe aplastic anemia or a healthy control (not recorded which).

This clonotype was seen repeatedly, ten times or more. V and J are TRBV5-1 and TRBJ2-5; D remains unclear. This CDR3 spans 16 amino acids. Germline values: CDR1 SGHRS, CDR2 YFSETQ. Trimming left V 4 bases short and J 2 bases short, with 18 bases between. The CDR3 bases are TGCGCCAGCAGCCCCGGTGGTGTCATGGGGCAAGAGACCCAGTACTTC. Protein product: CASSPGGVMGQETQYF.

The V gene is TRBV10-3, the J gene TRBJ2-5, with D possibly matching TRBD2 (7 bases). Trimming cost V 2 bases and J 4 bases, with 11 bases left between them. Per the germline V gene, CDR1 is ENHRY and CDR2 is SYGVKD. CDR3 size: 14 residues. The CDR3 bases are TGTGCCATCAGTGAGGGGGGCGGGGGAGAGACCCAGTACTTC. It codes for CAISEGGGGETQYF.

This chain connects TRBV7-3 to TRBJ2-3; D not certain. Looked up from germline, CDR1 is SGHTA and CDR2 is FQGTGA. The CDR3 is made up of 16 amino acids. V lost 1 base, J lost 0 bases, and 11 bases lay in between. This CDR3 reads CASSLIPGSSTDTQYF. CDR3 nucleotide sequence: TGTGCCAGCAGCTTAATCCCAGGATCTAGCACAGATACGCAGTATTTT.

This clonotype showed up many times. The rearrangement joins TRBV10-3 to TRBJ2-2; 8 bases line up with TRBD1. This CDR3 comprises 15 residues. V trimming: 4 bases; J trimming: 4 bases; junction bases outside the gene matches: 5. CDR1 ENHRY and CDR2 SYGVKD come from the germline V gene. The chain's CDR3 is CAISVSGGGTGELFF. CDR3 coding DNA: TGTGCCATCAGTGTATCAGGGGGCGGCACCGGGGAGCTGTTTTTT.

The sample holds many counts of this clonotype. The gene calls are TRBV10-2 and TRBJ2-1; D not resolved. Germline V lookup: CDR1 WSHSY, CDR2 SAAADI. This CDR3 is 12 amino acids long. V was shortened by 6 bases and J by 10 bases, with 13 bases between the two germline ends. CDR3 DNA sequence: TGCGCCAGCAGGCCCTTGGATGGGGAGCAGTTCTTC. Its protein product is CASRPLDGEQFF.

The chain joins TRBV7-9 to TRBJ1-1, with D unclear. This CDR3 contains 14 residues. CDR1 and CDR2 from the germline V gene are SEHNR and FQNEAQ (reference sequence). Trimming cost V 1 base and J 6 bases, with 12 bases left between them. The CDR3 is CASSLEERRAEAFF. In DNA form, the CDR3 reads TGTGCCAGCAGCTTAGAAGAACGGAGGGCTGAAGCTTTCTTT.

The CDR3, as DNA: TGTGCCAGTAGTCTAGGACAGGGGACCTACGGAAACACCATATATTTT. Protein: CASSLGQGTYGNTIYF. The chain is built from TRBV19 and TRBJ1-3; 9 bases fit TRBD1. Germline assignment: CDR1 LNHDA and CDR2 SQIVND (reference sequence). J gave up 4 bases and V 5 bases, and 9 bases lay outside the gene matches. The CDR3 runs to 16 residues.

This chain uses TRBV15 with TRBJ2-6; no clear D gene. V lost 7 bases to trimming and J lost 1 base, with 5 bases between them. CDR3 length: 13 amino acids. Germline V CDR1 and CDR2: LNHNV, YYDKDF (reference sequence). CDR3 amino acids: CATKVSGANVLTF. CDR3 nucleotides: TGTGCCACCAAGGTTTCTGGGGCCAACGTCCTGACTTTC.

There are a few counts of this clonotype. The chain employs TRBV6-2 or TRBV6-3 and TRBJ2-2; TRBD1 aligns across 10 bases. The CDR3 is made up of 15 amino acids. V trimming: 6 bases; J trimming: 3 bases; junction bases outside the gene matches: 4. Germline V gene data show CDR1 as MNHEY and CDR2 as SVGEGT. The CDR3 DNA reads TGTGCCAGCAGCAGGACAGGGGGAGACACCGGGGAGCTGTTTTTT. Translated: CASSRTGGDTGELFF.

This chain uses TRBV20-1 with TRBJ1-1; D not certain. This CDR3 is 11 amino acids long. Germline CDR1 and CDR2: DFQATT and SNEGSKA (reference sequence). Trimming cost V 4 bases and J 11 bases, with 14 bases left between them. The CDR3 is CSAIKSLRAFF. The CDR3 DNA reads TGCAGTGCTATCAAATCCCTCAGGGCTTTCTTT.

V gene TRBV20-1 combines with J gene TRBJ2-5, with 15 bases that match TRBD2. The CDR3 length is 13 residues. In germline, CDR1 is DFQATT, CDR2 SNEGSKA (reference sequence). Trimming cost V 6 bases and J 7 bases; bases outside gene matches: 3. CDR3 protein: CSAEGLAGGTQYF. CDR3 bases: TGCAGTGCAGAGGGACTAGCGGGGGGGACCCAGTACTTC.

CDR3 amino acids: CAIFDGTGGTEAFF. The CDR3 DNA reads as TGTGCCATCTTCGACGGGACAGGGGGTACTGAAGCTTTCTTT. The rearrangement joins TRBV10-3 to TRBJ1-1; 11 bases align to TRBD1. This CDR3 comprises 14 residues. The V segment lost 8 bases and the J segment 5 bases; nucleotides outside the gene matches: 7. Per germline, CDR1 ENHRY and CDR2 SYGVKD.

This clonotype was seen a handful of times. The chain couples TRBV27 to TRBJ1-1; the D is unclear. The CDR3 runs to 13 residues. V gave up 5 bases and J gave up 0 bases, with 7 bases separating them. Germline V gene sequence: CDR1 MNHEY, CDR2 SMNVEV (reference sequence). The DNA of the CDR3 is TGTGCCAGCAGTCCCTACGTGAACACTGAAGCTTTCTTT. It is translated as CASSPYVNTEAFF.

With regard to this clonotype: The junction does not match germline at one end; this may be a read error. V usage is TRBV7-9 and J usage is TRBJ2-1, with 14 bases identical to TRBD2. Germline values: CDR1 SEHNR, CDR2 FQNEAQ (reference sequence). This CDR3 has 16 amino acids. The CDR3 bases are TGCGCCAGCAGACTAGGGACTAGCGGGAGAAAGAATGAGCAGTTCTTC. Amino acids: CASRLGTSGRKNEQFF.

The table lists this clonotype with a few counts. V gene TRBV7-2 combines with J gene TRBJ2-7; no definite D call. Germline values: CDR1 SGHTA, CDR2 FQGNSA. The CDR3 runs 12 residues. The V gene lost 6 bases and the J gene lost 4 bases, with 10 bases spanning the gap. The CDR3 loop reads CASRSLGYEQYF. The DNA of the CDR3 is TGTGCCAGCAGGAGCTTGGGGTACGAGCAGTACTTC.

This clonotype was seen at least ten times. The chain couples TRBV6-5 to TRBJ2-7, with D possibly being TRBD1 or TRBD2 (6 bases each). Germline lookup yields CDR1 MNHEY and CDR2 SVGAGI. The CDR3 has 15 amino acids. The V gene lost 7 bases and the J gene lost 3 bases, with 19 bases spanning the gap. CDR3 amino acids: CASTFNGGGLYEQYF. Here the CDR3 DNA reads TGTGCCAGCACCTTCAATGGAGGGGGACTCTACGAGCAGTACTTC.

The V and J genes are TRBV10-3 and TRBJ1-6, with D uncertain. The CDR3 is made up of 15 amino acids. In germline, CDR1 is ENHRY, CDR2 SYGVKD. Trimming shortened V by 7 bases and J by 7 bases, and 17 bases separated the two germline ends. The DNA of the CDR3 is TGTGCCATCAAAGACGAGTCCGCGGTAAATTCACCCCTCCACTTT. This codes for CAIKDESAVNSPLHF.

As concerns this clonotype: A read error may be the cause here, since a much bigger clone is one base away. A read error is likely, as this CDR3 ends without the conserved phenylalanine or tryptophan. This sequence joins TRBV11-2 and TRBJ2-5, with 7 bases fitting TRBD2. The CDR3 loop spans 15 amino acids. V trimming: 1 base; J trimming: 5 bases; junction bases outside the gene matches: 7. Per germline, CDR1 SGHAT and CDR2 FQNNGV. CDR3 protein: CASSLARLAPETQYL. CDR3 DNA: TGTGCCAGCAGCTTAGCTAGACTAGCTCCCGAGACCCAGTACCTC.

This chain uses TRBV2 with TRBJ1-6, with D maybe TRBD1 (5 bases). The V end was cut by 6 bases, the J end by 8 bases, with 8 bases between. Germline lookup yields CDR1 SNHLY and CDR2 FYNNEI. CDR3 length: 12 residues. The CDR3 DNA reads TGTGCCAGCAGCGAGACAGATTCACCCCTCCACTTT. As protein: CASSETDSPLHF.

This chain uses TRBV14 with TRBJ2-7, with D unclear. With 4 bases removed from V and 2 bases from J, the gap between germline ends came to 12 bases. The CDR3 loop spans 14 amino acids. Per germline, CDR1 SGHDN and CDR2 FVKESK. Here the CDR3 reads CASSLRLLTYEQYF. In DNA form, the CDR3 reads TGTGCCAGCAGCCTGAGGCTGTTAACCTACGAGCAGTACTTC.

This clonotype was seen ten or more times. CDR3 residues: CASSVLAGGFTGELFF. The CDR3, as DNA: TGTGCCAGCAGTGTACTAGCGGGGGGGTTCACCGGGGAGCTGTTTTTT. This chain uses TRBV6-6 with TRBJ2-2, with 13 bases identical to TRBD2. V trimming: 5 bases; J trimming: 4 bases; junction bases outside the gene matches: 4. The CDR3 extends over 16 amino acids. Germline loops: CDR1 MNHNY, CDR2 SVGAGI (reference sequence).

In its sample, this clonotype was seen many times. The CDR3 DNA is TGCGCCAGCAGCTTCGCCCCGAGCTCCTACAATGAGCAGTTCTTC. Amino acids: CASSFAPSSYNEQFF. V gene TRBV5-1 combines with J gene TRBJ2-1; D ambiguous. Trimming took off 2 bases at V and 0 bases at J, with 9 bases between the two ends. There are 15 residues in the CDR3. The V gene's germline CDR1 is SGHRS and CDR2 YFSETQ.

The chain uses TRBV19 and TRBJ2-3; 10 bases are a match to TRBD2. V was clipped by 5 bases and J by 2 bases; unmatched bases: 7. The CDR3 is 16 amino acids. Germline CDR1 and CDR2: LNHDA and SQIVND (reference sequence). CDR3 residues: CASSDPSGGATDTQYF. Here the CDR3 DNA reads TGTGCCAGTAGTGACCCGAGCGGGGGGGCCACAGATACGCAGTATTTT. Complete variable domain (other parts from reference TRBV19 and TRBJ2-3): DGGITQSPKYLFRKEGQNVTLSCEQNLNHDAMYWYRQDPGQGLRLIYYSQIVNDFQKGDIAEGYSVSREKKESFPLTVTSAQKNPTAFYLCASSDPSGGATDTQYFGPGTRLTVL.

The chain couples TRBV7-2 to TRBJ2-7; 8 positions agree with TRBD2. After removal of 1 base from V and 2 bases from J, the junction contained 7 bases not matched to a gene. The CDR3 sequence is 16 residues long. The germline CDR1 and CDR2 sequences are SGHTA and FQGNSA. This CDR3 reads CASSLGSSGGTYEQYF. Here the CDR3 DNA reads TGTGCCAGCAGCTTAGGCTCCAGCGGGGGAACCTACGAGCAGTACTTC.

The chain has TRBV20-1 and TRBJ1-2; D perhaps matches TRBD1 (6 bases). The CDR3 totals 14 residues. Germline lookup yields CDR1 DFQATT and CDR2 SNEGSKA (reference sequence). With 4 bases removed from V and 4 bases from J, the gap between germline ends came to 16 bases. CDR3 protein: CSAIQDRTFYGYTF. In DNA, the CDR3 is TGCAGTGCTATCCAAGACAGGACCTTCTATGGCTACACCTTC.

This clonotype was counted ten times or more. The chain couples TRBV12-3 or TRBV12-4 to TRBJ2-7; D ambiguous. Trimming took off 4 bases at V and 3 bases at J, with 10 bases between the two ends. This CDR3 has 13 amino acids. CDR3 protein: CASSSATRYEQYF. DNA of the CDR3: TGTGCCAGCAGTTCCGCCACACGCTACGAGCAGTACTTC.